One and the same sample provided the 15 T cell receptor beta chains below, sequenced in a study of identical twins. TCRdb independently ran MiXCR on the 5' RACE reads; one entry per CDR3 protein. Here the sample spans roughly 350,000 distinct CDR3 sequences, over 9% being singletons. The sample was also linked to a second study, of yellow fever vaccine responses in identical twins.

Input material: CD8+ T cells sorted from blood. These receptors were obtained from a woman aged 18 to 35 in good health.

The V and J genes are TRBV6-2 or TRBV6-3 and TRBJ2-1; a weak D match, TRBD2 (6 bases). The CDR3 covers 14 residues. The germline CDR1 and CDR2 sequences are MNHEY and SVGEGT. V was shortened by 4 bases and J by 7 bases, with 14 bases between the two germline ends. The CDR3: CASSFGDSSNEQFF. DNA of the CDR3: TGTGCCAGCAGTTTTGGGGACTCTTCTAATGAGCAGTTCTTC.

The chain has TRBV27 and TRBJ2-1; D is uncertain. This CDR3 has 13 amino acids. V lost 6 bases to trimming and J lost 12 bases, with 18 bases between them. Germline loops: CDR1 MNHEY, CDR2 SMNVEV (reference sequence). CDR3 amino acids: CASRPPYPGGQFF. In nucleotides, the CDR3 is TGTGCCAGCAGGCCCCCTTATCCTGGTGGGCAGTTCTTC.

This clonotype was observed many times. The V and J genes are TRBV4-1 and TRBJ2-1; 7 bases are shared with TRBD1. CDR1 is MGHRA, CDR2 YSYEKL, per germline. The ends lost 4 bases at V and 6 bases at J; junction bases unmatched: 3. The CDR3 extends over 13 amino acids. The CDR3 loop reads CASSRNRGNEQFF. The CDR3, as DNA: TGCGCCAGCAGCCGCAACAGGGGCAATGAGCAGTTCTTC.

This chain links TRBV2 with TRBJ2-5, with D perhaps matching TRBD1 (5 bases). CDR3 length: 12 residues. Germline V gene data show CDR1 as SNHLY and CDR2 as FYNNEI. The V and J ends lost 11 bases and 0 bases respectively, with 10 bases between them. CDR3 protein: CARTGNQETQYF. CDR3 sequence (DNA): TGTGCCCGCACAGGAAACCAAGAGACCCAGTACTTC.

This chain connects TRBV4-1 to TRBJ2-5; 8 bases fit TRBD2. Germline trimming cut 4 bases from V and 2 bases from J; bases unmatched to any gene: 12. CDR1 and CDR2 (germline): MGHRA, YSYEKL. The CDR3 length is 17 residues. The CDR3: CASSLRPGLAVQETQYF. The DNA for the CDR3 is TGCGCCAGCAGCCTTAGACCAGGACTAGCAGTACAAGAGACCCAGTACTTC.

This clonotype appeared a single time. V is TRBV28 and J is TRBJ2-3; 11 nucleotides align to TRBD2. V was pared by 5 bases and J by 3 bases, with 13 bases of the junction left unmatched. The germline CDR1 and CDR2 sequences are MDHEN and SYDVKM. This CDR3 is built from 18 residues. CDR3 amino acids: CASSPDGTSGVFTDTQYF. Here the CDR3 DNA reads TGTGCCAGCAGTCCCGACGGGACTAGCGGAGTATTTACAGATACGCAGTATTTT. Filled out from reference TRBV28 and TRBJ2-3, the complete variable domain reads DVKVTQSSRYLVKRTGEKVFLECVQDMDHENMFWYRQDPGLGLRLIYFSYDVKMKEKGDIPEGYSVSREKKERFSLILESASTNQTSMYLCASSPDGTSGVFTDTQYFGPGTRLTVL.

This chain uses TRBV9 with TRBJ1-2; 7 nucleotides match TRBD1. The CDR3 covers 13 residues. The V gene end was trimmed by 3 bases and the J gene end by 9 bases; junction bases not matched to a gene: 8. Germline V gene lookup returns CDR1 SGDLS and CDR2 YYNGEE. As DNA, the CDR3 is TGTGCCAGCAGCGGCCACAGGGGACGTAGCTACACCTTC. Encoded protein: CASSGHRGRSYTF.

This clonotype has just a few counts. Here the CDR3 reads CASSEWRGETDTQYF. DNA of the CDR3: TGTGCCAGCAGTGAATGGAGGGGGGAGACAGATACGCAGTATTTT. The chain has TRBV6-1 and TRBJ2-3; D may be TRBD1 or TRBD2 (6 bases each). Germline lookup yields CDR1 MNHNS and CDR2 SASEGT. The length of the CDR3 is 15 residues. V was cut by 2 bases and J by 3 bases, with 12 bases left in between.

The genes are TRBV4-1 and TRBJ2-1; 7 bases line up with TRBD2. Per germline, CDR1 MGHRA and CDR2 YSYEKL. The CDR3 covers 17 residues. V lost 0 bases to trimming and J lost 2 bases; unmatched junction nucleotides: 7. DNA of the CDR3: TGCGCCAGCAGCCAAGATACACTAGCGCAACCCTACAATGAGCAGTTCTTC. Translating gives CASSQDTLAQPYNEQFF.

In this sample, this clonotype turned up a few times. The gene calls are TRBV6-2 or TRBV6-3 and TRBJ2-7; 9 bases line up with TRBD1. The V gene's germline CDR1 is MNHEY and CDR2 SVGEGT. V trimming: 1 base; J trimming: 5 bases; junction bases outside the gene matches: 0. This CDR3 is built from 13 residues. The CDR3 DNA reads TGTGCCAGCAGTTACTGGACAGGGGACGAGCAGTACTTC. Translation: CASSYWTGDEQYF.

This clonotype occurred a few times. The chain links TRBV20-1 to TRBJ2-1; the match to TRBD2 covers 9 bases. The V and J ends lost 5 bases and 4 bases, in that order; junction bases with no gene match: 6. CDR3 length: 14 residues. The germline gives CDR1 DFQATT, CDR2 SNEGSKA (reference sequence). The chain's CDR3 is CSASTSGAYNEQFF. The CDR3 region has the DNA TGCAGTGCTTCGACTAGCGGAGCATACAATGAGCAGTTCTTC.

This clonotype came up many times. This chain connects TRBV11-3 to TRBJ2-3, with 7 bases fitting TRBD1. The ends lost 4 bases at V and 3 bases at J; junction bases unmatched: 16. Germline V gives CDR1 SGHNT, CDR2 YENEEA. This CDR3 spans 18 amino acids. The CDR3 loop is CASSSLPTPGTDTDTQYF. In DNA, the CDR3 is TGTGCCAGCAGCTCCCTACCCACCCCGGGGACAGATACAGATACGCAGTATTTT.

The chain recombines TRBV5-1 with TRBJ2-7; the D gene is possibly TRBD1 (6 bases). The germline V and J ends were trimmed by 1 base and 2 bases, with 10 bases remaining between them. The CDR3 spans 14 residues. Germline V gene sequence: CDR1 SGHRS, CDR2 YFSETQ. CDR3 bases: TGCGCCAGCAGCTTGAGAGGGGGTCCCTACGAGCAGTACGTC. Amino acid sequence: CASSLRGGPYEQYV.

This clonotype was seen more than once but under ten times. The chain carries TRBV27 and TRBJ2-3; TRBD2 might be the D (6 bases). CDR1 and CDR2 (germline): MNHEY, SMNVEV (reference sequence). The ends were cut back, 2 bases at V and 6 bases at J, with 15 bases in the middle. The CDR3 extends over 15 amino acids. The CDR3 nucleotides are TGTGCCAGCAGTTTAGACGGGACTGGGAGGGATACGCAGTATTTT. Protein product: CASSLDGTGRDTQYF.

This clonotype has a count of ten or more. The genes are TRBV12-3 or TRBV12-4 and TRBJ1-1; D perhaps matches TRBD1 (5 bases). The V end was cut by 1 base, the J end by 3 bases, with 12 bases between. The CDR3 is made up of 15 amino acids. CDR3 in DNA: TGTGCCAGCAGTTTAGATCCCGGGGGGTACACTGAAGCTTTCTTT. Encoded protein: CASSLDPGGYTEAFF.